This T cell receptor (beta chain) is from a study of T cell changes during pregnancy in multiple sclerosis. This table comes from immunoSEQ multiplex PCR, and its TCRdb copy is limited to in-frame clones, with some not included. Here the sample spans more than 50,000 clones, over 75% being singletons. The CDR3 covers 15 residues. CDR1 SGHVS and CDR2 FNYEAQ come from the germline V gene. V was clipped by 5 bases and J by 9 bases, with 17 bases between them. This receptor was obtained from a female donor with multiple sclerosis, enrolled in a pregnancy study. The V call is TRBV7-6, the J call TRBJ1-6; D gene uncertain. Sequenced material: peripheral blood, taken before pregnancy. CDR3 region: CASSLRGSIGSPLHF. DNA of the CDR3: TGTGCCAGCAGCCTGCGAGGGAGTATTGGTTCACCCCTCCACTTT.